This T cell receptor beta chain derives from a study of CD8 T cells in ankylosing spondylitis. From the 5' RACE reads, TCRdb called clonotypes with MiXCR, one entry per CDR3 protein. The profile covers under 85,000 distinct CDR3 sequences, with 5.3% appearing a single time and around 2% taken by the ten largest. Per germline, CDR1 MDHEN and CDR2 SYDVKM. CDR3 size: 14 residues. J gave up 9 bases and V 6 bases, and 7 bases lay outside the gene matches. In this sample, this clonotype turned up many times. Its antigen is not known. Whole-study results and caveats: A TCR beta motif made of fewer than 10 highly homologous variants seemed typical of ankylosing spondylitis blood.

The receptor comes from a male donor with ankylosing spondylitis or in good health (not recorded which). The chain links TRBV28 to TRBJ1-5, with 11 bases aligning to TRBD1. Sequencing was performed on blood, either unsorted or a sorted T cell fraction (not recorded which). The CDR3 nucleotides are TGTGCCAGCAGAGCCGGGACAGGGGGTCGGCCCCAGCATTTT. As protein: CASRAGTGGRPQHF.